This T cell receptor (beta chain) emerged from a study of immune evolution from preneoplasia to lung adenocarcinoma. Study-level background: HLA loss of heterozygosity: 5.5% to 8.5% AIS, roughly 15% MIA, over 30% ADC, none AAH. Findings and limits, study-wide: Normal lung had highest clonality; later lesions appeared denser, more diverse.

Nucleic acids came from premalignant or tumor cells enriched by macro-dissection. V gave up 5 bases and J gave up 4 bases, with 9 bases separating them. Germline CDR1 is SGHVS and CDR2 is FNYEAQ. CDR3 length equals 13 residues. Assay used: immunoSEQ multiplex PCR; TCRdb lists only in-frame clones, some missing. The repertoire includes under 6,500 clones, about three quarters of them detected once, and roughly 7.5% sits in the top ten. Comments on this clone: Its antigen remains unknown.

Material: FFPE minimally invasive lung adenocarcinoma tissue. The TCR was taken from a person aged 55-85 years with lung adenocarcinoma. The chain joins TRBV7-6 to TRBJ2-1; D unclear. The CDR3 loop reads CASSTFSYNEQFF. Written as DNA, the CDR3 is TGTGCCAGCAGCACCTTCTCTTACAATGAGCAGTTCTTC.